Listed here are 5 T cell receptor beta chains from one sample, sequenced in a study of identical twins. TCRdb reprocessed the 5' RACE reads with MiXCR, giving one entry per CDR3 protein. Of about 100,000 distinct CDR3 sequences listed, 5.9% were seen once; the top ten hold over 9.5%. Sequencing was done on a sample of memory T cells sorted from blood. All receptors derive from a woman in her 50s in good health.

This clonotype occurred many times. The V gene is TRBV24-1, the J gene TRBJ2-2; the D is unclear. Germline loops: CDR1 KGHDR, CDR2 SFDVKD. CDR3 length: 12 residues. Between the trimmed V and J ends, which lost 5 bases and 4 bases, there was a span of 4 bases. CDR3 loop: CATSVGTGELFF. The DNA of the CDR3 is TGTGCCACCAGTGTGGGCACCGGGGAGCTGTTTTTT.

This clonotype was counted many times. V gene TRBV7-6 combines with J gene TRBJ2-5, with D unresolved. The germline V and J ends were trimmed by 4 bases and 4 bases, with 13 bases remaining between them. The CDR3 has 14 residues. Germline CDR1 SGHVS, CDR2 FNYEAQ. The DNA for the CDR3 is TGTGCCAGCAGCTCTCTGGGTCTAAGAGAGACCCAGTACTTC. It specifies CASSSLGLRETQYF.

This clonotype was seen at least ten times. CDR3 DNA sequence: TGCGCCAGCAGCCCTCGGGGGGATAGCACAGATACGCAGTATTTT. Encoded protein: CASSPRGDSTDTQYF. The chain couples TRBV5-1 to TRBJ2-3, with 7 bases matching TRBD2. After removal of 4 bases from V and 0 bases from J, the junction contained 5 bases not matched to a gene. CDR3 length: 15 residues. From germline, CDR1 is SGHRS and CDR2 YFSETQ.

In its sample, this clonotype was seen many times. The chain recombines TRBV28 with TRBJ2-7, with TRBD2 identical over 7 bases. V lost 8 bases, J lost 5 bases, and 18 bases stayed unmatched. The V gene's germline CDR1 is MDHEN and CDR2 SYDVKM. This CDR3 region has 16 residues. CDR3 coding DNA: TGTGCCAGCCTACCCCTCGCCGGACTAGGCGGCGACGAGCAGTACTTC. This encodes CASLPLAGLGGDEQYF.

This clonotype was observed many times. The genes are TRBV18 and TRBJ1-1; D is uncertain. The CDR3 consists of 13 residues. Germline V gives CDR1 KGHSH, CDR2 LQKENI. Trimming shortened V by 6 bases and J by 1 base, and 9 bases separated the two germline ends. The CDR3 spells CASSSSRNTEAFF. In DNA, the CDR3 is TGTGCCAGCTCCTCTAGCCGGAACACTGAAGCTTTCTTT.